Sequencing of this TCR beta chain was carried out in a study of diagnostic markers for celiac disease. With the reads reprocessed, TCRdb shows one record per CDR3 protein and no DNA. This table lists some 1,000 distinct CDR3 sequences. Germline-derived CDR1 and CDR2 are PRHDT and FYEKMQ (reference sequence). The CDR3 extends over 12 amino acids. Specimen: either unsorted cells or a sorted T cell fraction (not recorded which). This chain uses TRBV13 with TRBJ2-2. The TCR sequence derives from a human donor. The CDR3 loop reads CASSLVAGELFF.